This T cell receptor (beta chain) emerged from a study of T-cell memory formation after mild COVID-19. A note on this clonotype: What it recognizes is unknown.

This CDR3 is built from 13 residues. The germline gives CDR1 KGHSH, CDR2 LQKENI. V was cut by 6 bases and J by 4 bases, with 12 bases left in between. Study outcomes and limitations: Mainly CM and EM harbored the contracting CD4+ clones; mainly EMRA harbored the CD8+ ones. Clones that contracted from day 15 to 85 had balanced CD4/CD8; later expanders were CD4+ biased. The second-wave clones peaking on day 37 were not confirmed as SARS-CoV-2-specific.

5'RACE with constant-segment primers yielded barcoded, UMI-tagged TCR alpha and TCR beta cDNA libraries. TCRdb re-derived calls from the 5' RACE reads in MiXCR, one entry per CDR3 protein. The sample shows 90,000 to 120,000 distinct CDR3 sequences, roughly an eighth of them seen only once. The J gene is TRBJ1-2, the V gene TRBV18; a weak D match, TRBD1 (5 bases). Sequenced: PBMCs or a T cell subset sorted from them (not recorded which). The origin of this receptor is a man between 18 and 29 years old who had mild COVID-19 (a few samples of this study predate the infection). Cell type and time point are not known. CDR3 DNA sequence: TGTGCCAGCTCCCCCAGGGCTACCTATGGCTACACCTTC. It codes for CASSPRATYGYTF.